This entry features one TCR beta chain sequence. V dropped 6 bases and J dropped 0; count of bases not matched to a gene: 8. The CDR3 is made up of 15 amino acids. The germline V gene encodes CDR1 MNHEY and CDR2 SMNVEV (reference sequence). The sample comes from a study of blood T cell repertoires in COVID-19. Method: immunoSEQ multiplex PCR; TCRdb's copy keeps in-frame clones and lacks some. The sample has 90,000 to 150,000 clones; roughly 90% are singletons. The chain joins TRBV27 to TRBJ2-7; 7 positions match TRBD1. Material for sequencing was peripheral blood. This TCR was recovered from a human donor in a cohort sampled during active COVID-19. Written as DNA, the CDR3 is TGTGCCAGCAGGTACACAGGGGCGAGCTCCTACGAGCAGTACTTC. As protein: CASRYTGASSYEQYF.